The 20 T cell receptor beta chains below were found in one sample sequenced in a study of the immune and genomic landscape of osteosarcoma. The post-treatment osteosarcoma tumors were primary, local recurrence or metastasis specimens from poor-prognosis patients. The method was immunoSEQ multiplex PCR; TCRdb's version includes in-frame clones alone and lacks a portion of them. The top ten hold 18% of the sample, which has about 10,000 clones, around 71% seen once. Sample: osteosarcoma tumor tissue from the lung. Every receptor here comes from a human donor with osteosarcoma.

This clone was seen once. The chain couples TRBV2 to TRBJ2-5; the D gene is possibly TRBD1 (5 bases). Germline V gene data show CDR1 as SNHLY and CDR2 as FYNNEI. CDR3 length: 12 residues. V was cut by 7 bases and J by 3 bases, with 9 bases left in between. The CDR3 region is CASTDIEETQYF. In nucleotides, the CDR3 is TGTGCCAGCACGGACATCGAAGAGACCCAGTACTTC.

The table lists this clone with a few counts. The J gene is TRBJ2-4, the V gene TRBV28, with D tentatively TRBD2 (5 bases). CDR1 and CDR2 from the germline V gene are MDHEN and SYDVKM. This CDR3 region has 13 residues. The germline V and J ends were trimmed by 5 bases and 2 bases, with 7 bases remaining between them. CDR3 DNA: TGTGCCAGCAGTCCGGGGACCAAAAACATTCAGTACTTC. Amino acids: CASSPGTKNIQYF.

This chain connects TRBV7-2 to TRBJ1-6; unclear D gene. V was shortened by 8 bases and J by 0 bases, with 5 bases between the two germline ends. This CDR3 contains 13 residues. Germline V gives CDR1 SGHTA, CDR2 FQGNSA. CDR3 loop: CASGLSYNSPLHF. Here the CDR3 DNA reads TGTGCCAGCGGCCTCTCCTATAATTCACCCCTCCACTTT.

This clone is judged medium-sized. The chain joins TRBV21-1 to TRBJ1-3. TRBV21-1 counts as a pseudogene. There are 15 residues in the CDR3. The CDR3 region has the DNA TGTGCCAGCAGCAAAGAAGCGGGGGATGGAAACACCATATATTTT. Protein sequence: CASSKEAGDGNTIYF.

The genes are TRBV10-1 and TRBJ2-1; 8 nucleotides agree with TRBD1. CDR1 WNHNN and CDR2 SYGVQD come from the germline V gene (reference sequence). The CDR3 length is 18 residues. With V trimmed by 3 bases and J by 3 bases, 13 bases remained unmatched. In DNA form, the CDR3 reads TGCGCCAGCAGTGACAATTCCCTCGGGGGACAGGTCTACAATGAGCAGTTCTTC. Protein sequence: CASSDNSLGGQVYNEQFF.

The V gene is TRBV5-1, the J gene TRBJ2-3; D unclear. Between the trimmed V and J ends, which lost 4 bases and 1 base, there was a span of 13 bases. This CDR3 has 15 amino acids. CDR1 SGHRS and CDR2 YFSETQ come from the germline V gene. For the CDR3, the DNA is TGCGCCAGCAGCCACCCTCTGGGCGGCACAGATACGCAGTATTTT. Protein product: CASSHPLGGTDTQYF. Full variable domain (outside the CDR3, taken from reference TRBV5-1 and TRBJ2-3): KAGVTQTPRYLIKTRGQQVTLSCSPISGHRSVSWYQQTPGQGLQFLFEYFSETQRNKGNFPGRFSGRQFSNSRSEMNVSTLELGDSALYLCASSHPLGGTDTQYFGPGTRLTVL.

The chain links TRBV6-5 to TRBJ1-1; a weak D match, TRBD1 (6 bases). The V gene's germline CDR1 is MNHEY and CDR2 SVGAGI. V was clipped by 6 bases and J by 1 base, with 9 bases between them. The CDR3 spans 13 residues. The CDR3: CASSGQPNTEAFF. In nucleotides, the CDR3 is TGTGCCAGCAGCGGACAGCCGAACACTGAAGCTTTCTTT.

The chain links TRBV13 to TRBJ2-5; 7 bases line up with TRBD1. From germline, CDR1 is PRHDT and CDR2 FYEKMQ (reference sequence). The trim removed 5 bases at V and 1 base at J, leaving 4 bases unmatched. The CDR3 totals 14 residues. Here the CDR3 reads CASSATGRQETQYF. CDR3 DNA sequence: TGTGCCAGCAGCGCGACAGGGCGCCAAGAGACCCAGTACTTC.

V usage is TRBV7-9 and J usage is TRBJ2-5; 8 positions agree with TRBD2. The germline V gene has CDR1 SEHNR and CDR2 FQNEAQ (reference sequence). After removal of 1 base from V and 6 bases from J, the junction contained 7 bases not matched to a gene. The CDR3 consists of 15 residues. The CDR3 DNA reads as TGTGCCAGCAGCTTAGAGACGGGAGGGCCGCAGACCCAGTACTTC. It yields the protein CASSLETGGPQTQYF.

This rearrangement joins TRBV7-6 to TRBJ2-7; 12 nucleotides agree with TRBD2. After removal of 1 base from V and 1 base from J, the junction contained 14 bases not matched to a gene. Germline V gene data show CDR1 as SGHVS and CDR2 as FNYEAQ. The CDR3 has 20 residues. The CDR3 nucleotides are TGTGCCAGCAGCTTAGGGGGACTAGCGGGTTCCCAACCCCTTTCCTACGAGCAGTACTTC. It codes for CASSLGGLAGSQPLSYEQYF. The whole variable domain, filled in from reference TRBV7-6 and TRBJ2-7, reads GAGVSQSPRYKVTKRGQDVALRCDPISGHVSLYWYRQALGQGPEFLTYFNYEAQQDKSGLPNDRFSAERPEGSISTLTIQRTEQRDSAMYRCASSLGGLAGSQPLSYEQYFGPGTRLTVT.

This clone has just a few counts. The V gene is TRBV7-6, the J gene TRBJ1-6; no definite D call. This CDR3 contains 13 residues. CDR1 and CDR2 (germline): SGHVS, FNYEAQ. Trimming stripped 2 bases from V and 7 bases from J, with 6 bases between. This CDR3 reads CASSLQANSPLHF. The CDR3 DNA sequence: TGTGCCAGCAGCTTACAAGCGAATTCACCCCTCCACTTT.

This chain uses TRBV19 with TRBJ2-7, with D maybe TRBD2 (5 bases). CDR1 and CDR2 from the germline V gene are LNHDA and SQIVND (reference sequence). V lost 4 bases, J lost 5 bases, and 21 bases lay in between. The CDR3 totals 16 residues. The CDR3 sequence: CASSTPLSEGRDEQYF. In DNA, the CDR3 is TGTGCCAGTAGTACCCCCCTGTCCGAGGGAAGGGACGAGCAGTACTTC. The whole variable domain, remainder taken from reference TRBV19 and TRBJ2-7, is DGGITQSPKYLFRKEGQNVTLSCEQNLNHDAMYWYRQDPGQGLRLIYYSQIVNDFQKGDIAEGYSVSREKKESFPLTVTSAQKNPTAFYLCASSTPLSEGRDEQYFGPGTRLTVT.

This clone was observed a handful of times. The genes are TRBV29-1 and TRBJ1-6; the D is unclear. Germline V lookup: CDR1 SQVTM, CDR2 ANQGSEA. The CDR3 totals 13 residues. V was shortened by 4 bases and J by 6 bases, with 10 bases between the two germline ends. The CDR3 nucleotides read TGCAGCGTTGCTCAAGCGACTAATTCACCCCTCCACTTT. Its translation is CSVAQATNSPLHF.

This clone was detected only a few times. This chain links TRBV5-4 with TRBJ1-2; the match to TRBD1 covers 7 bases. Germline V gives CDR1 SGHNT, CDR2 YYREEE (reference sequence). The CDR3 runs 15 residues. The CDR3 coding sequence is TGTGCTACGCGGCCTGCTGGACAGGCCAACTATGGCTACACCTTC. Translated: CATRPAGQANYGYTF.

The chain carries TRBV19 and TRBJ1-2, with D maybe TRBD1 (6 bases). Germline V gives CDR1 LNHDA, CDR2 SQIVND (reference sequence). This CDR3 spans 14 amino acids. V dropped 7 bases and J dropped 1 base, with 13 bases sitting between them. CDR3 in amino acids: CASNRALINYGYTF. DNA for the CDR3: TGTGCCAGTAACAGGGCGTTAATTAACTATGGCTACACCTTC. The variable domain in full, with the rest retrieved from reference TRBV19 and TRBJ1-2, is DGGITQSPKYLFRKEGQNVTLSCEQNLNHDAMYWYRQDPGQGLRLIYYSQIVNDFQKGDIAEGYSVSREKKESFPLTVTSAQKNPTAFYLCASNRALINYGYTFGSGTRLTVV.

The chain couples TRBV27 to TRBJ1-1; D remains unclear. The germline CDR1 and CDR2 sequences are MNHEY and SMNVEV (reference sequence). There are 14 residues in the CDR3. V shed 5 bases and J shed 0 bases, with 10 bases lying between them. For the CDR3, the DNA is TGTGCCAGCAGTGAATTCGGGATGAACACTGAAGCTTTCTTT. It is translated as CASSEFGMNTEAFF.

V is TRBV7-8 and J is TRBJ2-7; D is perhaps TRBD1 or TRBD2 (5 bases each). The V end lost 4 bases, the J end lost 2 bases, and 9 bases lay between the germline ends. The CDR3 has 13 amino acids. CDR1 and CDR2 (germline): SGHVS, FQNEAQ. The CDR3 bases are TGTGCCAGCAGCTCCGGGGCAACCTACGAGCAGTACTTC. Amino acids: CASSSGATYEQYF.

Concerning this clone: An end of the junction does not agree with germline; a read error may underlie this. V gene TRBV6-4 combines with J gene TRBJ1-1; D is possibly TRBD1 (5 bases). CDR1 MRHNA and CDR2 SNTAGT come from the germline V gene. The CDR3 covers 16 residues. CDR3 sequence: CAISEETLGGNTEAFF. CDR3 sequence (DNA): TGTGCCATCAGTGAGGAAACGCTGGGGGGGAACACTGAAGCTTTCTTT.

The table lists this clone with a few counts. The gene calls are TRBV7-9 and TRBJ2-1, with no clear D. Germline lookup yields CDR1 SEHNR and CDR2 FQNEAQ (reference sequence). This CDR3 has 15 residues. Trimming removed 5 bases from V and 1 base from J, with 12 bases in between. CDR3 in DNA: TGTGCCAGCAGCCCCCGAGGTGTTTCCTACAATGAGCAGTTCTTC. Its protein product is CASSPRGVSYNEQFF.

The chain carries TRBV19 and TRBJ2-1; the match to TRBD2 covers 7 bases. V trimming: 1 base; J trimming: 9 bases; junction bases outside the gene matches: 3. This CDR3 has 13 residues. Germline values: CDR1 LNHDA, CDR2 SQIVND (reference sequence). The chain's CDR3 is CASSIGRGGEQFF. CDR3 nucleotide sequence: TGTGCCAGTAGTATAGGTCGCGGGGGTGAGCAGTTCTTC.